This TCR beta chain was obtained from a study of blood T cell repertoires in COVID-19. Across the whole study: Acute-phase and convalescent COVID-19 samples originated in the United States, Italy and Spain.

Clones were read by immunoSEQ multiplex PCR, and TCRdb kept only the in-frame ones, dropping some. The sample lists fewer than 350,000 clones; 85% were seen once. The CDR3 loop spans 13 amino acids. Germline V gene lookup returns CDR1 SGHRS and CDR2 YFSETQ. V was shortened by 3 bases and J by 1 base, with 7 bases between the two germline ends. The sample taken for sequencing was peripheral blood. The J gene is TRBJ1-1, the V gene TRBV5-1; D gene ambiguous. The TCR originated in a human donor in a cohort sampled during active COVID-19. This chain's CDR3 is CASSSRGNTEAFF. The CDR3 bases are TGCGCCAGCAGCTCCCGGGGGAACACTGAAGCTTTCTTT.